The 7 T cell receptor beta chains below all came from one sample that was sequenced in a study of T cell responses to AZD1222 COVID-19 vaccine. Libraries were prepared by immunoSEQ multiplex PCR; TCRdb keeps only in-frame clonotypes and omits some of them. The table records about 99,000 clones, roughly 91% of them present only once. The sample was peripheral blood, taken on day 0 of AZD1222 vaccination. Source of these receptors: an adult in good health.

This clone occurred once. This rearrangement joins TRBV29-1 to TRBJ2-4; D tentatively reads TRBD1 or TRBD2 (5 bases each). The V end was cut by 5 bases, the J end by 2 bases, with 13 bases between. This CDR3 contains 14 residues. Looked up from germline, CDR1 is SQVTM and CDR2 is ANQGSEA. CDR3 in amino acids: CSVTGGVTKNIQYF. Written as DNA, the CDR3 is TGCAGCGTTACAGGAGGCGTAACCAAAAACATTCAGTACTTC.

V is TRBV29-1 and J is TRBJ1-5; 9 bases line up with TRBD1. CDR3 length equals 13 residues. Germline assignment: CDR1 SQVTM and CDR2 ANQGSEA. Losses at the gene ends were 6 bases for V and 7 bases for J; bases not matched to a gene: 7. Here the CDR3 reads CSVEQGAGQPQHF. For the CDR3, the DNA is TGCAGCGTGGAACAGGGGGCAGGGCAGCCCCAGCATTTT.

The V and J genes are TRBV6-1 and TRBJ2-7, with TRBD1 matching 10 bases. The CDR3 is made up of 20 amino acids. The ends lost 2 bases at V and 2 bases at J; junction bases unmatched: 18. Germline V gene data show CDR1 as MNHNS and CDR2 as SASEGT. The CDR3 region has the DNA TGTGCCAGCAGTGAACCCCGGGACAGGGGCCCCTCATTCCTGACCTACGAGCAGTACTTC. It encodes CASSEPRDRGPSFLTYEQYF.

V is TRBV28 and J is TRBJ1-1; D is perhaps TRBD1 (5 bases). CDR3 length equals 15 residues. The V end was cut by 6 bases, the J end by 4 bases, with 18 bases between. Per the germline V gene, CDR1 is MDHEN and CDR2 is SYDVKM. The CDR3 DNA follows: TGTGCCAGCAGCGCTCCCCGGGGGGGGGTCACTGAAGCTTTCTTT. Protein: CASSAPRGGVTEAFF.

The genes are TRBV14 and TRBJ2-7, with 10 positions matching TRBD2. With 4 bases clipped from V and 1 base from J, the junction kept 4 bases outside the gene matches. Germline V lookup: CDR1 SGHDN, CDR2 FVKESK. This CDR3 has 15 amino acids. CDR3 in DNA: TGTGCCAGCAGCCCAACTAGCGGGACATCCTACGAGCAGTACTTC. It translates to CASSPTSGTSYEQYF.

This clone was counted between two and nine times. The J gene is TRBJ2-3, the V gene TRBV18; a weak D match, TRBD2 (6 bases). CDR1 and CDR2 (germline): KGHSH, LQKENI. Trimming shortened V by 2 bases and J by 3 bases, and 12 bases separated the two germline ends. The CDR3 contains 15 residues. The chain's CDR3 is CASSPLEAGTDTQYF. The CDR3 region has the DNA TGTGCCAGCTCACCATTGGAAGCGGGTACAGATACGCAGTATTTT. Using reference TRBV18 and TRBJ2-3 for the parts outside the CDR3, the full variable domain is NAGVMQNPRHLVRRRGQEARLRCSPMKGHSHVYWYRQLPEEGLKFMVYLQKENIIDESGMPKERFSAEFPKEGPSILRIQQVVRGDSAAYFCASSPLEAGTDTQYFGPGTRLTVL.

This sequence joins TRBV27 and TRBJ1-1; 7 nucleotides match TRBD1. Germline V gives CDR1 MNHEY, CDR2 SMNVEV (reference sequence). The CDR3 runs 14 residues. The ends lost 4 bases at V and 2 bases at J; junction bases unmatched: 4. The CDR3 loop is CASSSTGYNTEAFF. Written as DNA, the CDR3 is TGTGCCAGCAGTTCGACAGGGTACAACACTGAAGCTTTCTTT.